This T cell receptor beta chain was recovered during a study of blood T cell repertoires in COVID-19. Background on the study: COVID-19 samples from acute and convalescent phases originated in the United States, Italy and Spain. In each case, the material was cDNA or gDNA derived from T cells, B-cell-depleted T cells, or PBMCs.

Trimming pared 4 bases from V and 1 base from J, leaving 13 bases between. This CDR3 spans 15 amino acids. The germline gives CDR1 MNHEY, CDR2 SVGEGT. Authors' analysis steps: The assay estimated nucleated cells by amplifying reference gene primers. Assay used: immunoSEQ multiplex PCR; TCRdb lists only in-frame clones, some missing. For V, J and clone size, that table is used; D and trimming come from the DNA. This sample has 220,000 or so clones, with almost 85% found just once. V gene TRBV6-2 or TRBV6-3 combines with J gene TRBJ1-1; the D is unclear. The clonotype comes from a woman aged 80 or over with acute or convalescent COVID-19. The sequenced sample consisted of peripheral blood. CDR3 sequence reads: CASSSRSGGNTEAFF. In DNA form, the CDR3 reads TGTGCCAGCAGTTCCCGATCCGGCGGGAACACTGAAGCTTTCTTT.